These T cell receptor beta chains were read from a single sample in a study of blood T cell repertoires in COVID-19. The data were produced by immunoSEQ multiplex PCR, yet TCRdb's version contains in-frame clones alone and is incomplete. The repertoire holds around 300,000 clones, with 75% to 90% as singletons. Sample: peripheral blood. These receptor sequences come from a woman in her twenties or thirties who had recovered from COVID-19. CDR3s include the opening cysteine and the closing phenylalanine or tryptophan. A D gene is named only where the DNA matches it firmly. Size is omitted from some rows. Given values are once, few, many or a class for expanded clones.

V	D	J	size	CDR3	DNA
TRBV4-3	.	TRBJ2-7	.	CASSQDNGGVYEQYF	TGCGCCAGCAGCCAAGATAACGGGGGAGTCTACGAGCAGTACTTC
TRBV11-2	TRBD2	TRBJ2-7	.	CASSNLLLAGYEQYF	TGTGCCAGCAGCAATCTCCTTTTAGCGGGATACGAGCAGTACTTC
TRBV19	TRBD1	TRBJ2-7	.	CASSPGQGQYEQYF	TGTGCCAGTAGTCCAGGACAGGGGCAGTACGAGCAGTACTTC
TRBV5-1	.	TRBJ1-1	.	CASSLYSGGTEAFF	TGCGCCAGCAGCTTGTACTCGGGGGGCACTGAAGCTTTCTTT
TRBV4-1	.	TRBJ1-5	.	CASSPTPAADFNQPQHF	TGCGCCAGCAGCCCCACGCCCGCAGCGGATTTCAATCAGCCCCAGCATTTT
TRBV19	.	TRBJ1-2	once	CASSRRVEGRVYGYTF	TGTGCCAGTAGTAGACGGGTTGAGGGCCGGGTCTATGGCTACACCTTC
TRBV15	.	TRBJ2-4	.	CATTAERTKNIQYF	TGTGCCACCACTGCGGAGAGGACCAAAAACATTCAGTACTTC
TRBV23-1	.	TRBJ1-5	.	CASSQKRRGFWIQPQHF	TGCGCCAGCAGTCAAAAACGGAGGGGTTTTTGGATTCAGCCCCAGCATTTT
TRBV3-1/TRBV3-2	TRBD1	TRBJ1-3	.	CASSQGTGGGGNTIYF	TGTGCCAGCAGCCAAGGGACAGGGGGCGGTGGAAACACCATATATTTT
TRBV5-8	TRBD1	TRBJ1-2	.	CASSLEQGAWGYTF	TGTGCCAGCAGCTTGGAACAGGGGGCATGGGGCTACACCTTC
TRBV9	.	TRBJ1-3	.	CASSDGGSGNTIYF	TGTGCCAGCAGCGACGGGGGGTCTGGAAACACCATATATTTT
TRBV7-6	.	TRBJ2-2	.	CASSRSPNTGELFF	TGTGCCAGTTCAAGGAGCCCGAACACCGGGGAGCTGTTTTTT
TRBV7-2	TRBD1	TRBJ1-6	.	CASSLGQGVNSPLHF	TGTGCCAGCAGCTTAGGTCAGGGGGTGAATTCACCCCTCCACTTT